These 31 T cell receptor beta chains were all obtained from the same sample, sequenced in a study of neoadjuvant nivolumab and ipilimumab in lung cancer. Method: immunoSEQ multiplex PCR; TCRdb's copy keeps in-frame clones and lacks some. The profile shows fewer than 40,000 clones, 92% of them singletons. Source: peripheral blood, taken after neoadjuvant nivolumab, alone or with ipilimumab, at or shortly before surgery. The receptors were gathered from an adult with non-small cell lung cancer.

This clone showed up just once. The chain carries TRBV2 and TRBJ2-2, with D maybe TRBD1 (5 bases). The CDR3 is made up of 14 amino acids. V was shortened by 6 bases and J by 6 bases, with 14 bases between the two germline ends. Germline-derived CDR1 and CDR2 are SNHLY and FYNNEI. As DNA, the CDR3 is TGTGCCAGCAGGGGGCAGGGTTTGTCCGGGGAGCTGTTTTTT. It specifies CASRGQGLSGELFF.

The CDR3 loop is CASSLVGTASYEQYF. The CDR3, as DNA: TGTGCCAGCAGCTTGGTCGGGACAGCTAGCTACGAGCAGTACTTC. The chain joins TRBV5-4 to TRBJ2-7; 7 bases are a match to TRBD1. Looked up from germline, CDR1 is SGHNT and CDR2 is YYREEE (reference sequence). The CDR3 sequence is 15 residues long. Trimming removed 0 bases from V and 3 bases from J; junction bases left unmatched: 6.

The J gene is TRBJ1-1, the V gene TRBV6-6; D not resolved. Looked up from germline, CDR1 is MNHNY and CDR2 is SVGAGI (reference sequence). CDR3 length: 12 amino acids. V dropped 1 base and J dropped 6 bases, with 6 bases sitting between them. The CDR3 coding sequence is TGTGCCAGCAGTTACTTGCGGGCTGAAGCTTTCTTT. Translation: CASSYLRAEAFF.

This sequence joins TRBV28 and TRBJ2-7; possibly TRBD1 or TRBD2 for D (5 bases each). Trimming took 6 bases from V and 5 from J, leaving 11 bases between them. From germline, CDR1 is MDHEN and CDR2 SYDVKM. This CDR3 contains 12 residues. The CDR3 sequence is CASRGVWDEQYF. The CDR3 nucleotides are TGTGCCAGCAGGGGGGTTTGGGACGAGCAGTACTTC.

This clone was picked up one time. V is TRBV27 and J is TRBJ2-5; D may be TRBD1 or TRBD2 (6 bases each). The germline V gene has CDR1 MNHEY and CDR2 SMNVEV (reference sequence). The V gene lost 6 bases and the J gene lost 1 base, with 12 bases spanning the gap. This CDR3 is built from 14 residues. CDR3 in DNA: TGTGCCAGCAGCCATAGGGGGGTCCAAGAGACCCAGTACTTC. Translated, it gives CASSHRGVQETQYF.

The chain is built from TRBV19 and TRBJ1-2; D gene unclear. The CDR3 runs to 15 residues. V shed 2 bases and J shed 5 bases, with 15 bases lying between them. Germline V lookup: CDR1 LNHDA, CDR2 SQIVND (reference sequence). The CDR3 region is CASSIIPASRYGYTF. As DNA, the CDR3 is TGTGCCAGTAGTATAATCCCCGCATCCAGATATGGCTACACCTTC.

The chain has TRBV5-1 and TRBJ2-3; D not certain. With 6 bases removed from V and 4 bases from J, the gap between germline ends came to 9 bases. CDR3 length equals 12 residues. The V gene's germline CDR1 is SGHRS and CDR2 YFSETQ. The CDR3 reads CASKAEADTQYF. Here the CDR3 DNA reads TGCGCCAGCAAGGCTGAGGCAGATACGCAGTATTTT.

The chain joins TRBV7-9 to TRBJ2-4; D tentatively fits TRBD1 or TRBD2 (6 bases each). Germline lookup yields CDR1 SEHNR and CDR2 FQNEAQ (reference sequence). The germline V and J ends were trimmed by 5 bases and 3 bases, with 17 bases remaining between them. This CDR3 contains 16 residues. The CDR3 sequence is CASSPVGRGGKNIQYF. In DNA, the CDR3 is TGTGCCAGCAGCCCCGTCGGCAGGGGAGGCAAAAACATTCAGTACTTC.

The chain uses TRBV5-1 and TRBJ2-2; 7 bases fit TRBD1. J lost 4 bases, V lost 2 bases, and 5 bases had no gene match. CDR1 SGHRS and CDR2 YFSETQ come from the germline V gene. This CDR3 is 15 amino acids long. CDR3 in DNA: TGCGCCAGCAGCTTCGGACAGGCGGGCACCGGGGAGCTGTTTTTT. Its translation: CASSFGQAGTGELFF. The complete variable domain, with remaining parts taken from reference TRBV5-1 and TRBJ2-2, reads KAGVTQTPRYLIKTRGQQVTLSCSPISGHRSVSWYQQTPGQGLQFLFEYFSETQRNKGNFPGRFSGRQFSNSRSEMNVSTLELGDSALYLCASSFGQAGTGELFFGEGSRLTVL.

This sequence joins TRBV5-6 and TRBJ2-7; 7 bases align to TRBD1. V dropped 4 bases and J dropped 7; count of bases not matched to a gene: 23. The CDR3 extends over 18 amino acids. Germline V gives CDR1 SGHDT, CDR2 YYEEEE. The CDR3 nucleotides are TGTGCCAGCAGCATGCTTCACCAACAGGGGTCAGCGGTATGGGAGCAGTACTTC. This codes for CASSMLHQQGSAVWEQYF.

V usage is TRBV6-1 and J usage is TRBJ2-7; 8 positions match TRBD1. J lost 3 bases, V lost 6 bases, and 7 bases had no gene match. This CDR3 has 14 amino acids. In germline, CDR1 is MNHNS, CDR2 SASEGT. The CDR3: CASSRGQAVYEQYF. The CDR3 DNA reads as TGTGCCAGCAGCCGGGGACAGGCGGTCTACGAGCAGTACTTC.

As DNA, the CDR3 is TGTGCCAGTAGACAGGGCCTGGACGGTGAGACCCAGTACTTC. As protein: CASRQGLDGETQYF. This chain links TRBV27 with TRBJ2-5, with 7 bases aligning to TRBD1. The germline V gene has CDR1 MNHEY and CDR2 SMNVEV (reference sequence). J lost 5 bases, V lost 9 bases, and 12 bases had no gene match. This CDR3 spans 14 amino acids.

The chain has TRBV25-1 and TRBJ2-5, with D unclear. Germline V gene lookup returns CDR1 MGHDK and CDR2 SYGVNS. The CDR3 covers 12 residues. Trimming removed 0 bases from V and 5 bases from J, with 4 bases in between. DNA of the CDR3: TGTGCCAGCAGTGAATATTACGAGACCCAGTACTTC. This sequence encodes CASSEYYETQYF.

The chain links TRBV5-1 to TRBJ1-1; D remains unclear. V lost 4 bases to trimming and J lost 5 bases, with 15 bases between them. Germline values: CDR1 SGHRS, CDR2 YFSETQ. This CDR3 is built from 14 residues. The CDR3, as DNA: TGCGCCAGCAGCCCCCGGGGAAGTAGTACTGAAGCTTTCTTT. It yields the protein CASSPRGSSTEAFF.

The chain combines TRBV19 with TRBJ2-4, with D perhaps TRBD1 (6 bases). CDR3 length: 13 residues. Germline V gene lookup returns CDR1 LNHDA and CDR2 SQIVND (reference sequence). V dropped 6 bases and J dropped 8 bases, with 14 bases sitting between them. For the CDR3, the DNA is TGTGCCAGTAGCAACAGGGAGTCGGACATTCAGTACTTC. Translated, it gives CASSNRESDIQYF.

The CDR3 sequence: CASSLGPQRYF. CDR3 DNA sequence: TGTGCCAGCAGCTTGGGCCCGCAACGGTACTTC. The V call is TRBV5-4, the J call TRBJ2-7; D gene unclear. V was trimmed by 0 bases and J by 12 bases, leaving 10 bases between them. In germline, CDR1 is SGHNT, CDR2 YYREEE (reference sequence). The CDR3 extends over 11 amino acids.

Only a few counts were recorded for this clone. CDR3 DNA: TGTGCCAGCAGTATCGGGGACAGGGTGACCGGGGAGCTGTTTTTT. Translating it yields CASSIGDRVTGELFF. The chain is built from TRBV28 and TRBJ2-2, with TRBD1 matching over 9 bases. V shed 5 bases, J shed 5 bases, and the junction held 6 bases outside the gene matches. The CDR3 length is 15 residues. The germline gives CDR1 MDHEN, CDR2 SYDVKM.

The chain recombines TRBV4-1 with TRBJ2-1; 8 bases align to TRBD1. This CDR3 is built from 15 residues. V was pared by 0 bases and J by 7 bases, with 5 bases of the junction left unmatched. The germline gives CDR1 MGHRA, CDR2 YSYEKL. The CDR3 bases are TGCGCCAGCAGCCAAGAAGACAGGGGAGTGAATGAGCAGTTCTTC. Its protein is CASSQEDRGVNEQFF.

The rearrangement links TRBV27 to TRBJ2-5; 7 bases are shared with TRBD2. After removal of 5 bases from V and 5 bases from J, the junction contained 11 bases not matched to a gene. Germline V gene lookup returns CDR1 MNHEY and CDR2 SMNVEV (reference sequence). CDR3 length: 15 residues. The DNA of the CDR3 is TGTGCCAGCAGTGGGGGGAGCGGGAAATGGGAGACCCAGTACTTC. Translating it yields CASSGGSGKWETQYF.

The V call is TRBV6-6, the J call TRBJ1-5, with a weak D call TRBD1 (6 bases). This CDR3 is built from 14 residues. Trimming removed 6 bases from V and 2 bases from J, with 11 bases in between. CDR1 and CDR2 from the germline V gene are MNHNY and SVGAGI (reference sequence). This CDR3 is CASSHREGNQPQHF. CDR3 sequence (DNA): TGTGCCAGCAGCCACAGGGAGGGCAATCAGCCCCAGCATTTT.

This rearrangement joins TRBV6-5 to TRBJ1-2; tentatively, D is TRBD1 (6 bases). The CDR3 has 14 amino acids. The germline gives CDR1 MNHEY, CDR2 SVGAGI. V was trimmed by 2 bases and J by 5 bases, leaving 12 bases between them. This CDR3 is CASSYATGTYGYTF. In nucleotides, the CDR3 is TGTGCCAGCAGTTACGCAACCGGGACATATGGCTACACCTTC.

The V gene is TRBV5-1, the J gene TRBJ1-1, with D maybe TRBD1 (5 bases). V lost 3 bases and J lost 4, with 16 bases in between. From germline, CDR1 is SGHRS and CDR2 YFSETQ. The CDR3 sequence is 15 residues long. The chain's CDR3 is CASSSHTGLATEAFF. The DNA of the CDR3 is TGCGCCAGCAGCTCCCACACAGGACTGGCCACTGAAGCTTTCTTT.

This chain joins TRBV11-2 and TRBJ1-2; D unresolved. Trimming left V 5 bases short and J 8 bases short, with 21 bases between. The CDR3 has 15 amino acids. Germline V gene data show CDR1 as SGHAT and CDR2 as FQNNGV. The CDR3 bases are TGTGCCAGCAGCCCTCAGGCGGGCTTGGTTCAGGGCTACACCTTC. This translates into CASSPQAGLVQGYTF.

The chain couples TRBV7-9 to TRBJ2-7, with D perhaps matching TRBD1 or TRBD2 (6 bases each). The CDR3 length is 15 residues. Looked up from germline, CDR1 is SEHNR and CDR2 is FQNEAQ (reference sequence). V lost 8 bases and J lost 4, with 21 bases in between. The DNA for the CDR3 is TGTGCCAGCGGGACGACGGGGGCGGACCCTTACGAGCAGTACTTC. Its translation: CASGTTGADPYEQYF. The complete variable domain, with remaining parts taken from reference TRBV7-9 and TRBJ2-7, reads DTGVSQNPRHKITKRGQNVTFRCDPISEHNRLYWYRQTLGQGPEFLTYFQNEAQLEKSRLLSDRFSAERPKGSFSTLEIQRTEQGDSAMYLCASGTTGADPYEQYFGPGTRLTVT.

The chain carries TRBV14 and TRBJ2-1; possibly TRBD2 for D (7 bases). V was shortened by 3 bases and J by 1 base, with 16 bases between the two germline ends. CDR3 size: 17 residues. The germline CDR1 and CDR2 sequences are SGHDN and FVKESK. CDR3 bases: TGTGCCAGCAGCCACTTCAAGGGGGAGGGATCCTACAATGAGCAGTTCTTC. The encoded protein is CASSHFKGEGSYNEQFF.

The rearrangement joins TRBV2 to TRBJ1-3, with D perhaps matching TRBD1 (6 bases). The V gene's germline CDR1 is SNHLY and CDR2 FYNNEI. Trimming stripped 3 bases from V and 0 bases from J, with 6 bases between. This CDR3 comprises 14 residues. Here the CDR3 DNA reads TGTGCCAGCAGTGACAGGGGCTCTGGAAACACCATATATTTT. Protein product: CASSDRGSGNTIYF.

The CDR3 loop reads CASSEQLDTQYF. DNA of the CDR3: TGTGCCAGCAGTGAACAGCTAGATACGCAGTATTTT. The V and J genes are TRBV2 and TRBJ2-3; the D is unclear. The ends were cut back, 2 bases at V and 5 bases at J, with 5 bases in the middle. Germline lookup yields CDR1 SNHLY and CDR2 FYNNEI. This CDR3 has 12 amino acids.

V is TRBV11-2 and J is TRBJ2-1; the D is unclear. The CDR3 runs to 13 residues. The germline CDR1 and CDR2 sequences are SGHAT and FQNNGV. The V gene lost 1 base and the J gene lost 6 bases, with 7 bases spanning the gap. CDR3 nucleotides: TGTGCCAGCAGCTTAGGCAGACTCAATGAGCAGTTCTTC. Protein: CASSLGRLNEQFF.

J is TRBJ2-7 and V is TRBV7-2, with D possibly TRBD2 on 5 matching bases. The germline CDR1 and CDR2 sequences are SGHTA and FQGNSA. This CDR3 spans 15 amino acids. With 1 base removed from V and 3 bases from J, the gap between germline ends came to 13 bases. CDR3 in amino acids: CASSLVSSRDYEQYF. The CDR3 DNA reads as TGTGCCAGCAGCTTAGTCAGTTCTCGGGACTACGAGCAGTACTTC.

V gene TRBV5-4 combines with J gene TRBJ2-1; D may be TRBD1 (6 bases). Per germline, CDR1 SGHNT and CDR2 YYREEE (reference sequence). V gave up 2 bases and J gave up 9 bases, with 15 bases separating them. This CDR3 is 14 amino acids long. The CDR3, as DNA: TGTGCCAGCAGCTTTCAAGGGGGAACGGGTGAGCAGTTCTTC. Its translation: CASSFQGGTGEQFF.

This rearrangement joins TRBV10-2 to TRBJ2-7; TRBD2 aligns across 12 bases. V was clipped by 8 bases and J by 0 bases; unmatched bases: 11. Germline V gives CDR1 WSHSY, CDR2 SAAADI. This CDR3 contains 17 residues. The CDR3 here is CASGLAGIASSSYEQYF. The CDR3 DNA reads TGCGCCAGCGGACTAGCGGGGATCGCTTCTAGCTCCTACGAGCAGTACTTC.